This TCR beta chain was sequenced in a study of control samples from healthy donors and cancer patients. V gave up 7 bases and J gave up 1 base, with 2 bases separating them. The CDR3 extends over 12 amino acids. CDR1 is LNHDA and CDR2 is SQIVND in the germline V gene (reference sequence). Measured with immunoSEQ multiplex PCR; TCRdb has only the in-frame clones, and not every one. The table includes under 200,000 clones, around 90% detected once. This chain uses TRBV19 with TRBJ2-6; unclear D gene. This receptor was obtained from a woman aged 25-40 years in good health. Sequences were obtained from blood. The CDR3 sequence: CASTSGANVLTF. Here the CDR3 DNA reads TGTGCCAGTACTTCTGGGGCCAACGTCCTGACTTTC.